This TCR beta chain was recovered during a study of radiotherapy plus CTLA-4 blockade in lung cancer. Background on the study: Disease control reached less than 40%, with objective responses in 15% to 20%.

Measured with immunoSEQ multiplex PCR; TCRdb has only the in-frame clones, and not every one. The sample yields about 88,000 clones, 72% seen once. Participants had chemo-refractory metastatic non-small-cell lung cancer and were treated with focal radiation plus ipilimumab CTLA-4 blockade. The CDR3 is made up of 20 amino acids. V was trimmed by 0 bases and J by 3 bases, leaving 26 bases between them. Looked up from germline, CDR1 is MGHRA and CDR2 is YSYEKL. The J gene is TRBJ1-2, the V gene TRBV4-1; D is unclear. The sequence was collected from a human donor with non-small cell lung cancer that progressed on radiotherapy plus ipilimumab. The starting material was peripheral blood, obtained from a patient treated with radiotherapy plus ipilimumab. CDR3 in amino acids: CASSQEFGPGSMVVDYGYTF. The DNA for the CDR3 is TGCGCCAGCAGCCAAGAGTTCGGCCCGGGCTCGATGGTTGTGGACTATGGCTACACCTTC.